This T cell receptor beta chain was sequenced during a study of cytomegalovirus exposure and HLA in healthy donors. Turning to the study itself: Of all 360 or so donors who were genotyped, roughly 85% belonged to the Caucasian-associated ancestry cluster. Study-wide points: Some V segments, including TRBV6-2 and TRBV6-3, were excluded as indistinguishable. Across all donors, roughly uniform sequencing depth was an assumption of the presence/absence analyses. Reported results showed that the classifier diagnosed cytomegalovirus status with high specificity and sensitivity.

Details on this clone: Antigen: not known.

13 Jbeta primers and 60 Vbeta primers were used for the PCR. TCRdb's table, derived via immunoSEQ multiplex PCR, lists solely in-frame clones and lacks some. The sample carries around 200,000 clones, 80% recorded once. V was cut by 3 bases and J by 10 bases, with 13 bases left in between. The CDR3 consists of 13 residues. Germline loops: CDR1 MNHEY, CDR2 SMNVEV (reference sequence). The sequence was obtained from a boy aged 10-17 years in good health and CMV-seronegative. The chain couples TRBV27 to TRBJ1-5; D is ambiguous. The sequencing input was PBMCs. In nucleotides, the CDR3 is TGTGCCAGCAGTTTTTCGCCGGAGTTTCCCCAGCATTTT. Protein sequence: CASSFSPEFPQHF.